Sequencing of this T cell receptor beta chain was carried out in a study of T cell responses to AZD1222 COVID-19 vaccine. Study-wide background: Pooled together were second doses at about 4 or about 12 weeks.

Concerning this clone: What it binds is unknown.

Overall study results and limits: Nearly half of the spike-specific TCRs reportedly recognize variant regions that carry no mutations. Baseline seropositivity characterized only a handful of AZD1222 recipients.

The data were produced by immunoSEQ multiplex PCR, yet TCRdb's version contains in-frame clones alone and is incomplete. Here the sample spans 80,000 or so clones, about nine tenths being singletons. This CDR3 contains 13 residues. The germline V and J ends were trimmed by 0 bases and 5 bases, with 6 bases remaining between them. Germline V gives CDR1 SGHDT, CDR2 YYEEEE. The J gene is TRBJ1-5, the V gene TRBV5-6, with D unclear. This material consisted of peripheral blood, taken on day 0 of AZD1222 vaccination. The sequence was obtained from an adult in good health. The CDR3 is CASSLGGDQPQHF. The CDR3 nucleotides read TGTGCCAGCAGCTTGGGGGGAGATCAGCCCCAGCATTTT.